The sequence of this T cell receptor beta chain was determined in a study of blood T cell repertoires in COVID-19. Study background: Researchers got acute and convalescent COVID-19 samples from the United States, Italy and Spain.

This CDR3 has 13 residues. Germline V lookup: CDR1 SGHDT, CDR2 YYEEEE. The germline V and J ends were trimmed by 4 bases and 7 bases, with 14 bases remaining between them. Measured with immunoSEQ multiplex PCR; TCRdb has only the in-frame clones, and not every one. The sample lists about 240,000 clones; roughly 82% were seen once. The clonotype originates from a woman aged 70-85 years with acute or convalescent COVID-19. The sample taken for sequencing was peripheral blood. The genes are TRBV5-6 and TRBJ1-2; possibly TRBD1 for D (6 bases). CDR3 in DNA: TGTGCCAGCAGCGGTACAGGGTTTGTTGGCTACACCTTC. As protein: CASSGTGFVGYTF.